This TCR beta chain was found in a study of blood T cells in healthy people across ages. Findings and limits, study-wide: Diversity was higher, and naive CD4+ cells more numerous, in long-lived donors than in aged donors.

The V gene lost 1 base and the J gene lost 2 bases, with 10 bases spanning the gap. Germline CDR1 reads SNHLY; CDR2 reads FYNNEI. The CDR3 totals 15 residues. The use of a sample-barcoded 5' primer and a J-beta primer mix characterized a second PCR of roughly 6 to 12 cycles. Each of the cDNA molecules was tagged by a template-switch adaptor with 12 random nucleotides. A single record per CDR3 protein comes from TCRdb applying MiXCR to the 5' RACE reads. This sample carries some 640,000 distinct CDR3 sequences, approximately 30% of them seen once, and the ten largest clones take approximately 14%. As concerns this clonotype: Its antigen is not identified.

Sequencing used blood. The receptor's source is an elderly woman in good health. The gene calls are TRBV2 and TRBJ2-3; possible D gene TRBD1, 6 bases. The CDR3 is CASSEGGLVTDTQYF. The CDR3 DNA reads as TGTGCCAGCAGTGAAGGGGGGCTGGTCACAGATACGCAGTATTTT.